What follows describes a single T cell receptor beta chain. Its target is not known. Each TCR beta library was made by quantitative 5'-RACE that incorporated molecular barcodes. TCRdb used MiXCR to reprocess the 5' RACE reads, holding one entry per CDR3 protein. The table includes more than 100,000 distinct CDR3 sequences, roughly 15% detected once. This entry is derived from a study of CD8 T cells in ankylosing spondylitis. Broader study findings: A TCR beta motif of several highly homologous variants seemed to mark ankylosing spondylitis blood. Prior literature has documented some motif variants in synovial fluid and blood from reactive arthritis. Disease-linked clones bore a CD8+ phenotype, appearing relatively rarely in peripheral blood. Clones linked to disease were reported to show significant enrichment in matched ankylosing spondylitis synovial fluid.

Sequencing was done on a sample of blood, either unsorted or a sorted T cell fraction (not recorded which). This TCR was recovered from a male donor with ankylosing spondylitis.

The CDR3 nucleotides are TGCGCCAGCAGGGAGTCGAGGGGGAACACTGAAGCTTTCTTT. This gives the protein CASRESRGNTEAFF. This chain links TRBV4-1 with TRBJ1-1; a possible D gene is TRBD1 (5 bases). The V gene's germline CDR1 is MGHRA and CDR2 YSYEKL. CDR3 length equals 14 residues. V was shortened by 6 bases and J by 1 base, with 12 bases between the two germline ends.